This T cell receptor beta chain was sequenced during a study of cytomegalovirus exposure and HLA in healthy donors. The PCR had 60 Vbeta and 13 Jbeta primers. TCRdb's table, derived via immunoSEQ multiplex PCR, lists solely in-frame clones and lacks some. The table lists around 130,000 clones, 70% to 85% of them singletons. V was cut by 0 bases and J by 15 bases, with 15 bases left in between. Per the germline V gene, CDR1 is SGHNT and CDR2 is YYREEE (reference sequence). CDR3 length: 13 amino acids. This TCR was sampled from a man aged 35 to 55 in good health and CMV-seronegative. The source material was PBMCs. The V and J genes are TRBV5-4 and TRBJ1-4; no firm D call. The CDR3 DNA follows: TGTGCCAGCAGCTTGGCGGGAGGGAAAAATATGTTTTTT. Encoded protein: CASSLAGGKNMFF.